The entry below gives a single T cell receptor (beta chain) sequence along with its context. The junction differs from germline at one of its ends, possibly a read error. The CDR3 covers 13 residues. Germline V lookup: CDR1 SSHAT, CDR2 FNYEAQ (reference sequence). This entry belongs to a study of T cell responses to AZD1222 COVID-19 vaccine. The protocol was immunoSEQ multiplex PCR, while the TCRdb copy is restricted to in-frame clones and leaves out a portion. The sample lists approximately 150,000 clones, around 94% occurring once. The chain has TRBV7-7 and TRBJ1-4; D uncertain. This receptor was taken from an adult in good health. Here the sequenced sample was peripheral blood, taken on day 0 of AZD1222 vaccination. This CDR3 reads CASSLAVGEKLFF. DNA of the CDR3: TGTGCTAGCAGCTTAGCGGTTGGTGAAAAACTGTTTTTT.